This T cell receptor (beta chain) was profiled in a study of Graves' ophthalmopathy and Graves' hyperthyroidism. Germline V CDR1 and CDR2: MNHEY, SVGAGI. Trimming cost V 4 bases and J 5 bases, with 11 bases left between them. This CDR3 comprises 13 residues. For repertoire sequencing, the TCR beta CDR3 regions were amplified from RNA transcripts. The workflow started with a first-round RT-PCR run with HTBI primers and then moved on to a second-round multiplex PCR. TCRdb reprocessed the multiplex PCR reads via MiXCR and lists one record per CDR3 protein. Of 400,000 or so distinct CDR3 sequences listed, 15% to 20% are singletons. A remark on this clonotype: Its antigen is undetermined.

Study-wide results and limits: Using a 13-signature model, the authors split ophthalmopathy from stable hyperthyroidism, with around 89% sensitivity and around 76% specificity. At just under 71% sensitivity and over 72% specificity, the model predicted progression of the ophthalmopathy.

Certain patients, namely those with other autoimmune diseases, uncontrolled infections, pregnancy or lactation, were excluded. PBMCs were isolated from an approximately 10 ml sample of fresh peripheral blood. The receptor was derived from an adult woman with stable Graves' hyperthyroidism. Sequenced sample: peripheral blood. J is TRBJ1-1 and V is TRBV6-5; D is perhaps TRBD1 (5 bases). DNA for the CDR3: TGTGCCAGCAGTTCGGGGGGGTGGACTGAAGCTTTCTTT. This encodes CASSSGGWTEAFF.